The 18 T cell receptor beta chains in this list originate from one sample, sequenced in a study of OX40 agonist ivuxolimab in advanced cancers. The assay was immunoSEQ multiplex PCR, and TCRdb's table has in-frame clones only and misses some. Of 55,000 to 70,000 clones listed, over 80% are singletons. The specimen comprised CD4+ or CD8+ T cells sorted from blood, sampled in a trial of the OX40 agonist ivuxolimab. All receptors derive from an adult with an advanced solid tumor such as melanoma, head and neck, liver or kidney cancer.

This clone was seen a handful of times. This chain links TRBV5-4 with TRBJ2-1; D gene ambiguous. The CDR3 is 16 amino acids. Trimming stripped 4 bases from V and 5 bases from J, with 19 bases between. Per the germline V gene, CDR1 is SGHNT and CDR2 is YYREEE (reference sequence). Here the CDR3 reads CASSPPRHLSDNEQFF. Written as DNA, the CDR3 is TGTGCCAGCAGCCCCCCTAGGCATTTATCCGACAATGAGCAGTTCTTC. Based on the CDR3 plus reference TRBV5-4 and TRBJ2-1, the full variable domain is ETGVTQSPTHLIKTRGQQVTLRCSSQSGHNTVSWYQQALGQGPQFIFQYYREEENGRGNFPPRFSGLQFPNYSSELNVNALELDDSALYLCASSPPRHLSDNEQFFGPGTRLTVL.

V gene TRBV18 combines with J gene TRBJ2-7, with 7 bases matching TRBD1. Germline V gives CDR1 KGHSH, CDR2 LQKENI. With V trimmed by 3 bases and J by 0 bases, 5 bases remained unmatched. The CDR3 runs 15 residues. The CDR3 DNA reads TGTGCCAGCTCACCCACCAGGGGGTCCTCCTACGAGCAGTACTTC. It codes for CASSPTRGSSYEQYF. Based on the CDR3 plus reference TRBV18 and TRBJ2-7, the full variable domain is NAGVMQNPRHLVRRRGQEARLRCSPMKGHSHVYWYRQLPEEGLKFMVYLQKENIIDESGMPKERFSAEFPKEGPSILRIQQVVRGDSAAYFCASSPTRGSSYEQYFGPGTRLTVT.

V usage is TRBV14 and J usage is TRBJ1-1; D gene ambiguous. There are 13 residues in the CDR3. Trimming cost V 1 base and J 8 bases, with 11 bases left between them. In germline, CDR1 is SGHDN, CDR2 FVKESK. CDR3 residues: CASSQATVGEAFF. The CDR3 coding sequence is TGTGCCAGCAGCCAAGCCACCGTCGGGGAAGCTTTCTTT. Complete variable domain (other parts from reference TRBV14 and TRBJ1-1): EAGVTQFPSHSVIEKGQTVTLRCDPISGHDNLYWYRRVMGKEIKFLLHFVKESKQDESGMPNNRFLAERTGGTYSTLKVQPAELEDSGVYFCASSQATVGEAFFGQGTRLTVV.

This clone has a handful of counts. The rearrangement links TRBV7-6 to TRBJ2-5, with a weak D call TRBD2 (5 bases). Deletions cut 1 base from V and 2 bases from J, with 14 bases between. The CDR3 has 16 amino acids. Germline CDR1 is SGHVS and CDR2 is FNYEAQ. The CDR3 spells CASSLVSSRGQETQYF. CDR3 DNA sequence: TGTGCCAGCAGCTTAGTTTCTAGTCGAGGGCAAGAGACCCAGTACTTC. Looking up the rest from reference TRBV7-6 and TRBJ2-5 gives the full variable domain: GAGVSQSPRYKVTKRGQDVALRCDPISGHVSLYWYRQALGQGPEFLTYFNYEAQQDKSGLPNDRFSAERPEGSISTLTIQRTEQRDSAMYRCASSLVSSRGQETQYFGPGTRLLVL.

The chain links TRBV11-2 to TRBJ2-3; D unclear. V was cut by 6 bases and J by 4 bases, with 11 bases left in between. CDR1 and CDR2 (germline): SGHAT, FQNNGV. The CDR3 runs to 13 residues. CDR3 nucleotide sequence: TGTGCCAGCAGACACCCAGCCTCAGATACGCAGTATTTT. Encoded protein: CASRHPASDTQYF.

V gene TRBV6-4 combines with J gene TRBJ2-3; no firm D call. V lost 6 bases and J 0 bases, leaving 10 bases between the germline ends. CDR1 is MRHNA, CDR2 SNTAGT, per germline. The CDR3 consists of 14 residues. The CDR3 bases are TGTGCCAGCAGCCAGGACCTTAGCACAGATACGCAGTATTTT. This sequence encodes CASSQDLSTDTQYF.

This rearrangement joins TRBV10-1 to TRBJ2-7, with 7 bases that match TRBD1. Per germline, CDR1 WNHNN and CDR2 SYGVQD (reference sequence). CDR3 size: 15 residues. With V trimmed by 7 bases and J by 0 bases, 9 bases remained unmatched. CDR3 region: CASKLGQESSYEQYF. The CDR3 bases are TGCGCCAGCAAGCTCGGACAGGAAAGCTCCTACGAGCAGTACTTC.

V gene TRBV7-2 combines with J gene TRBJ2-5; D uncertain. From germline, CDR1 is SGHTA and CDR2 FQGNSA. Trimming cost V 0 bases and J 0 bases, with 11 bases left between them. This CDR3 is built from 16 residues. In nucleotides, the CDR3 is TGTGCCAGCAGCTTAGCCCGGACGCCGTACCAAGAGACCCAGTACTTC. Encoded protein: CASSLARTPYQETQYF.

This clone was recorded a few times. The chain carries TRBV2 and TRBJ1-3; D not resolved. Trimming cost V 5 bases and J 0 bases, with 2 bases left between them. The CDR3 spans 12 residues. Germline V gives CDR1 SNHLY, CDR2 FYNNEI. CDR3 coding DNA: TGTGCCAGCAGTTTCTCTGGAAACACCATATATTTT. This gives the protein CASSFSGNTIYF. Drawing the rest from reference TRBV2 and TRBJ1-3, the complete variable domain is EPEVTQTPSHQVTQMGQEVILRCVPISNHLYFYWYRQILGQKVEFLVSFYNNEISEKSEIFDDQFSVERPDGSNFTLKIRSTKLEDSAMYFCASSFSGNTIYFGEGSWLTVV.

This clone appeared a few times. The CDR3 protein is CASSARDRGQDTQYF. The DNA for the CDR3 is TGTGCCAGCAGCGCCCGGGACAGGGGGCAAGATACGCAGTATTTT. V gene TRBV6-6 combines with J gene TRBJ2-3; TRBD1 matches at 12 bases. The CDR3 is 15 residues long. Germline-derived CDR1 and CDR2 are MNHNY and SVGAGI (reference sequence). Germline trimming cut 6 bases from V and 5 bases from J; bases unmatched to any gene: 6.

This chain uses TRBV18 with TRBJ2-5, with 10 nucleotides matching TRBD2. The V and J ends lost 9 bases and 4 bases, in that order; junction bases with no gene match: 11. The germline V gene has CDR1 KGHSH and CDR2 LQKENI. CDR3 size: 15 residues. The CDR3 DNA is TGTGCCAGTAACACCGGCCAGCGGGGGGGAGAGACCCAGTACTTC. Translation: CASNTGQRGGETQYF. Together with reference TRBV18 and TRBJ2-5, the CDR3 gives the full variable domain: NAGVMQNPRHLVRRRGQEARLRCSPMKGHSHVYWYRQLPEEGLKFMVYLQKENIIDESGMPKERFSAEFPKEGPSILRIQQVVRGDSAAYFCASNTGQRGGETQYFGPGTRLLVL.

The chain uses TRBV19 and TRBJ1-3; D not resolved. The V and J ends lost 7 bases and 4 bases respectively, with 8 bases between them. The CDR3 covers 12 residues. CDR1 is LNHDA and CDR2 is SQIVND in the germline V gene (reference sequence). The CDR3 sequence: CASNAPGNTIYF. In DNA, the CDR3 is TGTGCCAGTAACGCCCCCGGAAACACCATATATTTT.

The V and J genes are TRBV29-1 and TRBJ2-5; TRBD1 might be the D (6 bases). The V end was cut by 2 bases, the J end by 5 bases, with 12 bases between. From germline, CDR1 is SQVTM and CDR2 ANQGSEA. The CDR3 spans 13 residues. The CDR3 here is CSVERYREETQYF. The CDR3 DNA follows: TGCAGCGTTGAACGCTACAGGGAGGAGACCCAGTACTTC.

This clone was seen once. The chain carries TRBV29-1 and TRBJ2-5; 8 bases are a match to TRBD2. Germline V gene data show CDR1 as SQVTM and CDR2 as ANQGSEA. Losses at the gene ends were 2 bases for V and 1 base for J; bases not matched to a gene: 6. The CDR3 length is 15 residues. This chain's CDR3 is CSVEPASGPQETQYF. DNA of the CDR3: TGCAGCGTTGAACCGGCTAGCGGGCCCCAAGAGACCCAGTACTTC.

This clone has more than one count but fewer than ten. The chain is built from TRBV7-9 and TRBJ1-2; TRBD1 might be the D (6 bases). The CDR3 consists of 15 residues. Trimming removed 4 bases at V and 2 bases at J, with 14 bases between. Germline-derived CDR1 and CDR2 are SEHNR and FQNEAQ (reference sequence). Here the CDR3 DNA reads TGTGCCAGCAGCTCGGACCTCCAGGGGAACTATGGCTACACCTTC. Translation gives CASSSDLQGNYGYTF.

The chain recombines TRBV6-6 with TRBJ2-2; weak D call: TRBD2 (5 bases). This CDR3 region has 16 residues. Germline V gene data show CDR1 as MNHNY and CDR2 as SVGAGI (reference sequence). Deletions cut 3 bases from V and 7 bases from J, with 18 bases between. The CDR3 loop is CASSYSRLPRGGELFF. CDR3 bases: TGTGCCAGCAGTTATTCTAGACTACCTCGGGGCGGGGAGCTGTTTTTT.

The J gene is TRBJ1-5, the V gene TRBV28; 9 bases line up with TRBD1. Germline values: CDR1 MDHEN, CDR2 SYDVKM. This CDR3 spans 16 amino acids. The ends lost 6 bases at V and 2 bases at J; junction bases unmatched: 8. CDR3 protein: CASSPPGQGRNQPQHF. CDR3 bases: TGTGCCAGCAGCCCCCCGGGACAGGGACGCAATCAGCCCCAGCATTTT.

The chain couples TRBV29-1 to TRBJ2-7; TRBD1 matches at 8 bases. Germline CDR1 is SQVTM and CDR2 is ANQGSEA. This CDR3 spans 13 amino acids. V gave up 3 bases and J gave up 1 base; unmatched junction bases: 2. The CDR3, as DNA: TGCAGCGTTGACGGGACAGGATCCTACGAGCAGTACTTC. Protein: CSVDGTGSYEQYF.